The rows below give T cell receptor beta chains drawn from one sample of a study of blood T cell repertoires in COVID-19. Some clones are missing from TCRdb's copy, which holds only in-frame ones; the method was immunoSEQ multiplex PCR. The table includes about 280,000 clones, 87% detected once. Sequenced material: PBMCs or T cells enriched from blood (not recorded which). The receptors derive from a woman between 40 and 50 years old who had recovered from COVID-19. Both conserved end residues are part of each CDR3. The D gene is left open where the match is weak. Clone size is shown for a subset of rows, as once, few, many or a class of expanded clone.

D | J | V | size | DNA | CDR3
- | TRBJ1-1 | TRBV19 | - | TGTGCCAGTAGTATAGCAGTGAACACTGAAGCTTTCTTT | CASSIAVNTEAFF
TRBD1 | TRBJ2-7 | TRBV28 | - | TGTGCCAGCAGACGGGACAGGTCCGTTGGGTTTTACGAGCAGTACTTC | CASRRDRSVGFYEQYF
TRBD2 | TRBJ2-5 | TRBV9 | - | TGTGCCAGCAGCGTAGCTGCGGGAGGGGAACAAGAGACCCAGTACTTC | CASSVAAGGEQETQYF
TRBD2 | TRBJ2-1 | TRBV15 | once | TGTGCCACCAGCAGAGGACTAGCGGGAGGGAGTACGGAGCAGTTCTTC | CATSRGLAGGSTEQFF
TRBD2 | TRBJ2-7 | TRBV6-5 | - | TGTGCCAGCAGTTATTCCAGCGGGAAAAACGAGCAGTACTTC | CASSYSSGKNEQYF
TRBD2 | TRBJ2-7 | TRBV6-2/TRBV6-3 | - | TGTGCCAGCAGTTACCGAGCGGGAGTAGGGTACGAGCAGTACTTC | CASSYRAGVGYEQYF
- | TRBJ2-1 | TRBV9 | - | TGTGCCAGCAGCGTAGGAGGGGGTCCCTACAATGAGCAGTTCTTC | CASSVGGGPYNEQFF
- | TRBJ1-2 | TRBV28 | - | TGTGCCAGCAGCTCCTCGGGGTCCTATGGCTACACCTTC | CASSSSGSYGYTF
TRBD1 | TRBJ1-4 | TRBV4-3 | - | TGCGCCAGCAGCCCCTACATCCCCGGGACAGGGGTTCTAGGGGTTGAAAAACTGTTTTTT | CASSPYIPGTGVLGVEKLFF
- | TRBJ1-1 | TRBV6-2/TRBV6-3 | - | TGTGCCAGCAGCCTAACCGGCGGGACGGAAGCTTTCTTT | CASSLTGGTEAFF
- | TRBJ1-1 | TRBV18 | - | TGTGCCAGCACACCACAGGCCGGAGGAGGAACTGAAGCTTTCTTT | CASTPQAGGGTEAFF
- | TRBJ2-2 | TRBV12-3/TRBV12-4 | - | TGTGCCAGCAGACCTCATGGCTCCGGGGAGCTGTTTTTT | CASRPHGSGELFF
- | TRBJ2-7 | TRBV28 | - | TGTGCCAGCAGTCCCACGGGGAGCTACGAGCAGTACTTC | CASSPTGSYEQYF
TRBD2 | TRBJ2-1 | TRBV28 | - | TGTGCCAGCAGTTTATCCCGACTAGCGGGGCAAAAGCAGTTCTTC | CASSLSRLAGQKQFF
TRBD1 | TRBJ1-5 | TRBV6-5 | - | TGTGCCAGCAGTTCGGACAGGGAAGGGAGTCAGCCCCAGCATTTT | CASSSDREGSQPQHF
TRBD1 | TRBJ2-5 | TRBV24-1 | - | TGTGCCACCAGTGATTTGGGGCGCGGGACAGGGGGATTAGAGACCCAGTACTTC | CATSDLGRGTGGLETQYF
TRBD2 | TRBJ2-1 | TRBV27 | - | TGTGCCAGCACCACTTGGAGCGGGAGGGTACCTGAGCAGTTCTTC | CASTTWSGRVPEQFF
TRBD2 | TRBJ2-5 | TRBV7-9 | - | TGTGCCAGCAGTTCAGCCCTAGCGGCCCAAGAGACCCAGTACTTC | CASSSALAAQETQYF
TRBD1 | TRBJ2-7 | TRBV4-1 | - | TGCGCCAGCAGCCAGACCCCCGGACAGGGAGTCTACGAGCAGTACTTC | CASSQTPGQGVYEQYF
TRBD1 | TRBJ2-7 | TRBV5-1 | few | TGCGCCAGCAGCTTGGTCAACAGGGGCTCCGACGAGCAGTACTTC | CASSLVNRGSDEQYF
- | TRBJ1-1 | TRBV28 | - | TGTGCCAGCAGTTTATACCGCGGGAACTTACTAAGCACTGAAGCTTTCTTT | CASSLYRGNLLSTEAFF
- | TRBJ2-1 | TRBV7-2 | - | TGTGCCAGCAGCGCCCGACTGCACAATGAGCAGTTCTTC | CASSARLHNEQFF
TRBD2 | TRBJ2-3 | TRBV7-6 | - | TGTGCCAGCAGTTTGGTGGCGGGAGGACGCACAGATACGCAGTATTTT | CASSLVAGGRTDTQYF
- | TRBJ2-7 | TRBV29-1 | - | TGCAGCGTTGAGGGCAGCTCCTACGAGCAGTACTTC | CSVEGSSYEQYF
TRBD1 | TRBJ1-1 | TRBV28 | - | TGTGCCACCGCCGGACAGGGGGAGTGGGCTGAAGCTTTCTTT | CATAGQGEWAEAFF
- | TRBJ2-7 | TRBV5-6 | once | TGTGCCAGCAGCGGAACGGGATCCAAATACGAGCAGTACTTC | CASSGTGSKYEQYF
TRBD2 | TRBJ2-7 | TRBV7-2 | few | TGTGCCAGCAGCCCCTCCGGGACTACCTACGAGCAGTACTTC | CASSPSGTTYEQYF
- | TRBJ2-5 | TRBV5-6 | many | TGTGCCAGCAGCTTCCCGGGGGTCCAAGAGACCCAGTACTTC | CASSFPGVQETQYF
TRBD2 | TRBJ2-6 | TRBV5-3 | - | TGTGCCAGAAGCCAGGGACTAGCGGGAGGGCGCGGCTCTGGGGCCAACGTCCTGACTTTC | CARSQGLAGGRGSGANVLTF
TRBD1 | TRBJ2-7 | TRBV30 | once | TGTGCCTACGTGGGACAGGGGACCCACTACGAGCAGTACTTC | CAYVGQGTHYEQYF
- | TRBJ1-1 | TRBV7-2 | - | TGTGCCAGCAGCTTAGCCGGGACACCAAATAGGAACACTGAAGCTTTCTTT | CASSLAGTPNRNTEAFF
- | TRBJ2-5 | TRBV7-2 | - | TGTGCCAGCAGCTTACTAGCCGGGAAGACCCAGTACTTC | CASSLLAGKTQYF
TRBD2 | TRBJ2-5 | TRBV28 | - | TGTGCCAGCAGTTCCCCCCGGGAGGGCCGGGAGACCCAGTACTTC | CASSSPREGRETQYF
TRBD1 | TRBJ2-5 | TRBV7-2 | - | TGTGCCAGCAGCCAGGACAGGGATGAGGAGACCCAGTACTTC | CASSQDRDEETQYF
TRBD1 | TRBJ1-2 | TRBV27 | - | TGTGCCAGCAGGACAGGGGCTGGCTATGGCTACACCTTC | CASRTGAGYGYTF
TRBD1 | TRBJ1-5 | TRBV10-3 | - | TGTGCCATCAGACCGGGACAGGGCAATCAGCCCCAGCATTTT | CAIRPGQGNQPQHF
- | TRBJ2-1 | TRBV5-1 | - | TGCGCCAGCAGCATCGAGCGGACTGAGCAGTTCTTC | CASSIERTEQFF
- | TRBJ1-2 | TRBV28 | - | TGTGCCAGCAGTCCCTCTCCTAGGACAAACGGCTACACCTTC | CASSPSPRTNGYTF
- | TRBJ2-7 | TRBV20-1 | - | TGCAGTGCCAGTCCGGGGATCTACGAGCAGTACTTC | CSASPGIYEQYF
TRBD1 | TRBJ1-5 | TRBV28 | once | TGTGCCAGCAGCCTCGACAGGGTATGGAGCAATCAGCCCCAGCATTTT | CASSLDRVWSNQPQHF
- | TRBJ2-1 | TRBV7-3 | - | TGTGCCAGCAGCCCCTCCCCGACTTCCTACAATGAGCAGTTCTTC | CASSPSPTSYNEQFF